The clone carrying this T cell receptor (beta chain) was detected ten times or more. The antigen remains unidentified. The germline V gene has CDR1 LNHDA and CDR2 SQIVND (reference sequence). This CDR3 is built from 12 residues. Deletions cut 6 bases from V and 2 bases from J, with 5 bases between. This specimen comes from a study of breast tumors, draining lymph nodes, adjacent tissues. Study outcomes and limitations: Luminal-like breast cancer showed significantly greater tumor-nontumor repertoire similarity than basal-like breast cancer did. Data fit most tumor T cells coming from lymph node, expanding in tumor.

TCRdb re-derived calls from the multiplex PCR reads in MiXCR, one entry per CDR3 protein. The table lists some 66,000 distinct CDR3 sequences, roughly 57% of them singletons, with roughly 19% in the top ten. The genes are TRBV19 and TRBJ2-1, with no clear D. This sequence was found in a female donor with breast cancer. Some clones in this sample may be carry-over from other donors' samples. Material: breast tumor tissue. CDR3 DNA: TGTGCCAGTAGAGGGACCTACAATGAGCAGTTCTTC. Its protein product is CASRGTYNEQFF.